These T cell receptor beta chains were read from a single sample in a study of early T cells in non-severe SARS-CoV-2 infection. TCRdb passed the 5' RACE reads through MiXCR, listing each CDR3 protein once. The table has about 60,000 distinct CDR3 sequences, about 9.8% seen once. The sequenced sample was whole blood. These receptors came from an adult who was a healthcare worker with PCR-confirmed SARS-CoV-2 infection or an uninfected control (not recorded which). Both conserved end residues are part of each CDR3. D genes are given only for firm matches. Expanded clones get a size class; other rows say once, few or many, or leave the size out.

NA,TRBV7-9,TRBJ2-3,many,CASSLGMASGTDTQYF,TGTGCCAGCAGCTTAGGGATGGCTAGTGGCACAGATACGCAGTATTTT
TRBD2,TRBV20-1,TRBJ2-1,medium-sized,CSATGGLAIEEQFF,TGCAGTGCTACTGGGGGACTAGCGATCGAGGAGCAGTTCTTC
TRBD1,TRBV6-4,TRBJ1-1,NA,CASSGGTGGVTEAFF,TGTGCCAGCAGCGGCGGGACAGGGGGAGTCACTGAAGCTTTCTTT
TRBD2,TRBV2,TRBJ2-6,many,CASSFQAGGVGANVLTF,TGTGCCAGCAGTTTTCAAGCGGGAGGGGTTGGGGCCAACGTCCTGACTTTC
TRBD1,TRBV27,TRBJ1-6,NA,CASSLNPPTGSSSYNSPLHF,TGTGCCAGCAGTTTAAACCCCCCGACAGGGAGTAGCTCCTATAATTCACCCCTCCACTTT
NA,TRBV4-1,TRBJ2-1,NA,CASSQSKTGARYNEQFF,TGCGCCAGCAGCCAAAGTAAGACAGGAGCAAGGTACAATGAGCAGTTCTTC
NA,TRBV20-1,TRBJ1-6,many,CSARDVVRGSNSPLHF,TGCAGTGCTAGAGATGTCGTCAGGGGCTCCAATTCACCCCTCCACTTT
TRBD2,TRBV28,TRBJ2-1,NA,CASSLSSTSRPLF,TGTGCCAGCAGTTTATCTTCGACTAGCCGGCCGCTCTTC
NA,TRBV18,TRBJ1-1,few,CASSQAGGANTEAFF,TGTGCCAGCTCACAAGCGGGGGGAGCGAACACTGAAGCTTTCTTT
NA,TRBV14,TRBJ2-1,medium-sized,CASSQESGRNNEQFF,TGTGCCAGCAGCCAAGAATCGGGGAGGAACAATGAGCAGTTCTTC
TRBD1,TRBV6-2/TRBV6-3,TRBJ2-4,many,CASSHPAGGKNIQYF,TGTGCCAGCAGTCACCCTGCAGGGGGCAAAAACATTCAGTACTTC
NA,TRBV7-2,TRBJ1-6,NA,CASSLVQGNSPLHF,TGTGCCAGCAGCTTAGTGCAGGGAAATTCACCCCTCCACTTT
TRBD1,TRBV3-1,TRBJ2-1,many,CASSPLGQGARGQFF,TGTGCCAGCAGCCCCCTAGGACAGGGGGCGCGGGGGCAGTTCTTC
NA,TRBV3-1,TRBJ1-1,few,CASSPGGVANTEAFF,TGTGCCAGCAGCCCTGGTGGGGTAGCGAACACTGAAGCTTTCTTT
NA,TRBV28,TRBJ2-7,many,CASTKQGPYEQYF,TGTGCCAGCACCAAACAGGGTCCCTACGAGCAGTACTTC
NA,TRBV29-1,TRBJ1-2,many,CSVPLGGNYGYTF,TGCAGCGTTCCCCTGGGAGGAAACTATGGCTACACCTTC
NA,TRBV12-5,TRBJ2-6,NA,CASGLVPKDSDSGANVLTF,TGTGCTAGTGGTTTGGTACCTAAGGACAGCGATTCTGGGGCCAACGTCCTGACTTTC
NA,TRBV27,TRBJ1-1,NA,CASSQGGTEAFF,TGTGCCAGCAGTCAGGGCGGCACTGAAGCTTTCTTT